The TCR beta chain described here comes from a study of CD8+CD57+ T cells in acquired aplastic anemia. CDR3 length: 18 amino acids. The germline CDR1 and CDR2 sequences are MGHDK and SYGVNS. Trimming at V came to 7 bases and at J to 6 bases, leaving 20 bases not matched to a gene. Overall study findings and caveats: Roughly 31 was the count of CD8+ CDR3 sequences that patients shared with controls.

Regarding this clonotype: What it binds is not known.

The study profiled TCR beta VDJ and CDR3 using genomic DNA as template. TCRdb processed the reads anew with MiXCR; each CDR3 protein has one entry. Of some 130,000 distinct CDR3 sequences listed, around 41% are singletons. The sample was sorted CD4+, CD8+, or CD8+CD57+ T cells (not recorded which) from PBMCs. The chain carries TRBV25-1 and TRBJ1-4, with 7 positions matching TRBD1. The sequence was obtained from a human donor in good health, serving as a control. The CDR3 loop is CASTDGPGIRGPDEKLFF. CDR3 in DNA: TGTGCCAGCACCGACGGGCCCGGAATAAGGGGGCCGGATGAAAAACTGTTTTTT.